This note documents a single TCR beta chain sequence. Its antigen is not known. The entry originates in a study of cytomegalovirus exposure and HLA in healthy donors. A multiplex PCR was run with 60 Vbeta primers and 13 Jbeta primers. The data were produced by immunoSEQ multiplex PCR, yet TCRdb's version contains in-frame clones alone and is incomplete. Found here are 90,000 to 100,000 clones, about 80% of them singletons; the top ten hold approximately 2%. Study-wide points: After further analysis at a later stage, roughly 16,000 TCR beta sequences were associated with HLA alleles at 0.05 false discovery rate. Reportedly, a later analysis found an Asian-associated ancestry cluster had fewer N-insertions than the roughly 670-donor mean. In a later analysis, compared with equally common non-associated chains, HLA-associated beta chains were more expanded. Under in vitro conditions, a few CMV-associated chains were confirmed as specific for CMV antigens.

The sequencing input was PBMCs. The receptor was isolated from a man aged 40-49 years in good health and CMV-seronegative.

The CDR3 nucleotides read TGTGCCAGTAGTTTCCGACTAGCGGGGGACCAAGAGACCCAGTACTTC. Protein sequence: CASSFRLAGDQETQYF. The rearrangement joins TRBV19 to TRBJ2-5; TRBD2 agrees at 12 bases. CDR3 length: 16 amino acids. J was trimmed by 0 bases and V by 5 bases; bases with no gene match: 4. The germline V gene has CDR1 LNHDA and CDR2 SQIVND (reference sequence).